The rows below give T cell receptor beta chains drawn from one sample of a study of T cells in Graves' hyperthyroidism and ophthalmopathy. TCRdb called the multiplex PCR reads again in MiXCR, with one record for every CDR3 protein. Among around 420,000 distinct CDR3 sequences listed, about 13% were seen once. The sequenced sample was blood. These receptors were collected from a woman aged 18 to 35 with Graves' hyperthyroidism. Both conserved end residues are part of each CDR3. Clone size is not always given. Where it is, it says once, few, many or a class for expanded clones.

CASSQDWRGSAEQYF,15,TRBV4-1,few
CATSRDRVQFF,11,TRBV15,many
CASSRGGLGTDTQYF,15,TRBV6-1,few
CASSIRGKSYEQYF,14,TRBV19,many
CASSLPDEGQPQHF,14,TRBV5-1,many
CASSSLRAGGPWNEQFF,17,TRBV12-3/TRBV12-4,many
CASSGKGRPETQYF,14,TRBV5-1,many
CASSVSGRGTGELFF,15,TRBV9,many
CASSQDLRGGNQETQYF,17,TRBV3-1,many
CASSLSGAGNTEAFF,15,TRBV10-1,.
CASSYRGQGTDTQYF,15,TRBV6-5,many
CASSLLTGGRGQETQYF,17,TRBV7-6,few
CASSHSDTNSYEQYF,15,TRBV14,.
CASSEARTVYGYTF,14,TRBV2,many
CASSQEAGVTLGTQYF,16,TRBV3-1,few
CASRTTSTDTQYF,13,TRBV5-1,many
CAWGRGNNEQFF,12,TRBV30,many
CSASAGGSYGYTF,13,TRBV20-1,.
CASIGQLDTEAFF,13,TRBV6-1,many
CASSLGSRAGNTIYF,15,TRBV7-8,many
CASSEALSFSTQYF,14,TRBV6-1,many
CASGLDQARVVTGELFF,17,TRBV9,few
CASSPRTSGTYEQYF,15,TRBV2,many
CASSLVGGSSYNEQFF,16,TRBV5-6,many